This TCR beta chain was sequenced in a study of CD8+ T cells in alopecia areata. Study as a whole: Treated patients were dosed with oral tofacitinib, taking 5 to 10 mg twice daily.

As for treatment: oral pan-JAK inhibitor, 5-10 mg twice daily. This clone was counted a few times. Its antigen is unidentified. Per germline, CDR1 SGHRS and CDR2 YFSETQ. The CDR3 length is 15 residues. Trimming removed 3 bases from V and 3 bases from J; junction bases left unmatched: 5. Findings and limits, study-wide: Higher clonality than in normal scalp was seen in lesional scalp, especially alopecia totalis/universalis.

Reverse transcription of extracted RNA yielded cDNA, which provided the sequencing template. TCRdb's table, derived via immunoSEQ multiplex PCR, lists solely in-frame clones and lacks some. There are 150,000 to 250,000 clones in the sample; 55% to 70% occur only once, and 5.5% lies in the top ten. The chain couples TRBV5-1 to TRBJ2-7; TRBD2 agrees at 11 bases. This receptor was identified in a human donor with alopecia areata. Specimen: CD4+ T cells sorted from blood, collected at week 24, from a patient treated with tofacitinib. The CDR3 DNA sequence: TGCGCCAGCAGCTACAACGGACTAGCGGGCTACGAGCAGTACTTC. It translates to CASSYNGLAGYEQYF. The full variable domain, with the rest looked up from reference TRBV5-1 and TRBJ2-7, is KAGVTQTPRYLIKTRGQQVTLSCSPISGHRSVSWYQQTPGQGLQFLFEYFSETQRNKGNFPGRFSGRQFSNSRSEMNVSTLELGDSALYLCASSYNGLAGYEQYFGPGTRLTVT.